This is a list of T cell receptor beta chains from one sample in a study of T-cell reconstitution after alpha-beta-depleted transplantation in children. TCRdb re-called the PCR reads with MiXCR, one entry per CDR3 protein. The sample holds fewer than 550,000 distinct CDR3 sequences; under 13% are singletons and the top ten take roughly 6%. Sequenced here: PBMCs from the stem cell graft donor, sampled from the stem cell graft. The origin of the receptors is a human donor who donated a stem cell graft to a child with acute myeloid leukemia. Each CDR3 is given with its conserved first and last residue. A D gene is named only where the DNA matches it firmly. Part of the rows lack a size; the others show once, few, many or a class for expanded clones.

v_gene	abundance	d_gene	j_gene	CDR3nt	CDR3aa
TRBV5-1	NA	NA	TRBJ2-5	TGCGCCAGCAGCTTGGACAGACTACGAAGAGAGACCCAGTACTTC	CASSLDRLRRETQYF
TRBV14	few	TRBD2	TRBJ2-1	TGTGCCAGCAGCCAAGTTCCCGGGAGGGCCTCCTACAATGAGCAGTTCTTC	CASSQVPGRASYNEQFF
TRBV7-2	NA	TRBD1	TRBJ2-3	TGTGCCAGCAGCTTACAGGGGGCTGCGGGCACACATACGCAGTATTTT	CASSLQGAAGTHTQYF
TRBV21-1	NA	NA	TRBJ2-7	TGTGCCAGCAGCAAGCTAGCGGGGGCCTACGAGCAGTACTTC	CASSKLAGAYEQYF
TRBV4-1	NA	NA	TRBJ2-7	TGCGCCAGCAGCCAAACAACAGGGTACCCCTACGAGCAGTACTTC	CASSQTTGYPYEQYF
TRBV7-2	few	NA	TRBJ2-7	TGTGCCAGCAGCCCCCGGTGGGCGAACTACGAGCAGTACTTC	CASSPRWANYEQYF
TRBV2	NA	NA	TRBJ1-5	TGTGCCAGCAGGGGGGGGGGGAATCAGCCCCAGCATTTT	CASRGGGNQPQHF
TRBV20-1	few	TRBD2	TRBJ2-3	TGCAGTGCTAGAGATCTTAGCGGGAGAACCGGAGATACGCAGTATTTT	CSARDLSGRTGDTQYF
TRBV10-3	NA	NA	TRBJ1-5	TGTGCCATCAGCCCCAGCAAGGGTAGCAATCAGCCCCAGCATTTT	CAISPSKGSNQPQHF
TRBV3-1	many	TRBD2	TRBJ2-5	TGTGCCAGCAGCCTCCCCGGGACTAGCGAAGAGACCCAGTACTTC	CASSLPGTSEETQYF
TRBV5-1	few	TRBD1	TRBJ2-1	TGCGCCAGCAGCTGGAGACAGGGGGCCTACAATGAGCAGTTCTTC	CASSWRQGAYNEQFF
TRBV5-1	NA	NA	TRBJ1-2	TGCGCCAGCAGCTCATCGACAGGTCCTAACTATGGCTACACCTTC	CASSSSTGPNYGYTF
TRBV27	few	TRBD2	TRBJ2-7	TGTGCCAGCAGACTAAGCGGGAGGGCTTATTACGAGCAGTACTTC	CASRLSGRAYYEQYF
TRBV20-1	many	NA	TRBJ2-7	TGCAGTGCTAGGTGGGGTCCGGAGCAGTACTTC	CSARWGPEQYF
TRBV27	NA	NA	TRBJ2-3	TGTGCCAGCAGTGGTAACACAGATACGCAGTATTTT	CASSGNTDTQYF
TRBV7-3	NA	TRBD1	TRBJ1-1	TGTGCCAGCAGCTCTAAGGGGTGGCGACAGGGTGGTACTGAAGCTTTCTTT	CASSSKGWRQGGTEAFF
TRBV20-1	few	NA	TRBJ1-2	TGCAGTGCCCCCGCGGGGGCTAACTATGGCTACACCTTC	CSAPAGANYGYTF
TRBV5-6	NA	NA	TRBJ1-4	TGTGCCAGCAGCGAGTCGTACCGGGACGGCCAAAAACTGTTTTTT	CASSESYRDGQKLFF
TRBV5-1	few	NA	TRBJ2-2	TGCGCCAGCCCTGGAGAGACTGGGGAGCTGTTTTTT	CASPGETGELFF
TRBV6-2/TRBV6-3	NA	TRBD1	TRBJ2-7	TGTGCCAGCAGTTCTCGGACAGGGGGTTACGAGCAGTACTTC	CASSSRTGGYEQYF
TRBV5-1	few	NA	TRBJ1-1	TGCGCCAGCAGCTTGTCAGGGTCGGACACTGAAGCTTTCTTT	CASSLSGSDTEAFF
TRBV10-3	NA	TRBD1	TRBJ1-5	TGTGCCATCAGTCCGGGACAGGGGGAACGACAGCCCCAGCATTTT	CAISPGQGERQPQHF
TRBV18	NA	NA	TRBJ2-3	TGTGCCAGCTCACCACCTCCCAGGAGGCGCACAGATACGCAGTATTTT	CASSPPPRRRTDTQYF
TRBV7-3	NA	NA	TRBJ2-2	TGTGCCAGCAGCTTAATCGGTAGTGCAAACACCGGGGAGCTGTTTTTT	CASSLIGSANTGELFF
TRBV20-1	NA	NA	TRBJ1-1	TGCAGTGCTAGGCACAGTCTGAACACTGAAGCTTTCTTT	CSARHSLNTEAFF
TRBV19	NA	NA	TRBJ2-4	TGTGCCAGTAGTATCCAAGCGGAGCTAGCCAAAAACATTCAGTACTTC	CASSIQAELAKNIQYF
TRBV7-9	NA	TRBD1	TRBJ1-1	TGTGCCAGCAGCTACAGGGGTTCCATGAACACTGAAGCTTTCTTT	CASSYRGSMNTEAFF
TRBV20-1	once	TRBD2	TRBJ2-7	TGCTGTGCTAACCTTCGTTCTACTAGCGGGAGTTATTACGAGCAGTACTTC	CCANLRSTSGSYYEQYF
TRBV6-1	few	NA	TRBJ1-1	TGTGCCAGCAGTAATCGGCCTGGATGGAACACTGAAGCTTTCTTT	CASSNRPGWNTEAFF
TRBV4-3	NA	NA	TRBJ2-1	TGCGCCAGCAGCCAAGATGCCATTAGCTGGTACAATGAGCAGTTCTTC	CASSQDAISWYNEQFF
TRBV11-2	many	NA	TRBJ2-7	TGTGCCAGCAGCTTAGATTGGGGGATCGAGCAGTACTTC	CASSLDWGIEQYF
TRBV5-4	NA	NA	TRBJ2-3	TGTGCCAGCAGCAGAAAAACGGGGGCAGATACGCAGTATTTT	CASSRKTGADTQYF
TRBV15	NA	TRBD2	TRBJ2-7	TGTGCCACCAGCCGGGGGGGATACGACTCCTACGAGCAGTACTTC	CATSRGGYDSYEQYF
TRBV12-3/TRBV12-4	few	TRBD2	TRBJ2-1	TGTGCCAGCAGAAGCGCTAGCGGGCTCTACAATGAGCAGTTCTTC	CASRSASGLYNEQFF
TRBV5-1	many	NA	TRBJ1-2	TGCGCCAGCAGCTTGGAAGGGACAACTAACTATGGCTACACCTTC	CASSLEGTTNYGYTF
TRBV29-1	NA	TRBD1	TRBJ1-5	TGCAGCGTTCTTGAACAGGGGGGTCAGCCCCAGCATTTT	CSVLEQGGQPQHF
TRBV12-3/TRBV12-4	many	NA	TRBJ2-1	TGTGCCAGCAGTCCCTCGCACCCCAACAATGAGCAGTTCTTC	CASSPSHPNNEQFF
TRBV6-5	few	NA	TRBJ2-7	TGTGCCAGCAGTACCACTGGACAGAGCAGCTACGAGCAGTACTTC	CASSTTGQSSYEQYF
TRBV7-8	many	NA	TRBJ2-7	TGTGCCAGCAGCTTAGGCGCAGCAAGCGAGCAGTACTTC	CASSLGAASEQYF
TRBV30	NA	NA	TRBJ2-1	TGTGCCTGGAAGGGGCCAAATGAGCAGTTCTTC	CAWKGPNEQFF
TRBV7-2	many	NA	TRBJ2-2	TGTGCCAGCAGCTTTCACGCGACTCACACCGGGGAGCTGTTTTTT	CASSFHATHTGELFF
TRBV7-2	many	NA	TRBJ2-2	TGTGCCAGCAGCTTAGCGCTAAGCACCGGGGAGCTGTTTTTT	CASSLALSTGELFF
TRBV3-1	many	NA	TRBJ1-5	TGTGCCAGTCCCCGGGCAGTAGATCAGCCCCAGCATTTT	CASPRAVDQPQHF
TRBV20-1	few	TRBD1	TRBJ2-2	TGCAGTGCTATATCCGGGACAGATACCGGGGAGCTGTTTTTT	CSAISGTDTGELFF
TRBV27	NA	NA	TRBJ2-1	TGTGCCAGCAGTTTATCCGTCCAGGATTTGGGTGGGCAGTTCTTC	CASSLSVQDLGGQFF
TRBV6-5	many	NA	TRBJ2-3	TGTGCCAGCCTCGGGGGAGATACGCAGTATTTT	CASLGGDTQYF
TRBV10-3	NA	TRBD2	TRBJ2-7	TGTGCCACCCGACCTACTAGCGGGAGCGACCACGAGCAGTACTTC	CATRPTSGSDHEQYF
TRBV5-1	few	TRBD2	TRBJ2-3	TGCGCCAGCAGCTACAACGGGGGGTCAAGCACAGATACGCAGTATTTT	CASSYNGGSSTDTQYF
TRBV5-1	many	NA	TRBJ2-1	TGCGCCAGCAGCTTGAGCAATGAGCAGTTCTTC	CASSLSNEQFF
TRBV5-1	many	TRBD2	TRBJ2-1	TGCGCCAGCAGCTCCGGGACTAGCGGGGGATACAATGAGCAGTTCTTC	CASSSGTSGGYNEQFF
TRBV25-1	NA	NA	TRBJ2-1	TGTGCCAGCAGTCCCGGGGCCTCCTCCTACAATGAGCAGTTCTTC	CASSPGASSYNEQFF
TRBV20-1	NA	TRBD2	TRBJ2-5	TGCAGTGCCAAAGAAATAGCGGGAGCTCAAGAGACCCAGTACTTC	CSAKEIAGAQETQYF
TRBV5-1	few	NA	TRBJ2-1	TGCGCCAGCAGCTTGGACGGGCGGATGGGGAATGAGCAGTTCTTC	CASSLDGRMGNEQFF
TRBV5-1	few	NA	TRBJ2-3	TGCGCCAGCAGCCCTGGGGTGACAGCCGTGGATACGCAGTATTTT	CASSPGVTAVDTQYF
TRBV30	NA	NA	TRBJ1-1	TGTGCCTACTCGGGACCCAGGTTGATGAACGCTGAAGCTTTCTTT	CAYSGPRLMNAEAFF
TRBV7-9	NA	NA	TRBJ2-2	TGTGCCAGCAGCTTAGGATTCAACGGGGAGCTGTTTTTT	CASSLGFNGELFF
TRBV29-1	few	TRBD2	TRBJ2-1	TGCAGCGTTGACTACTCGACTAGCGCCTACTACAATGAGCAGTTCTTC	CSVDYSTSAYYNEQFF
TRBV5-1	few	NA	TRBJ2-1	TGCGCCAGCAGCTTGGGGGTAAAGAATGAGCAGTTCTTC	CASSLGVKNEQFF
TRBV18	few	NA	TRBJ2-7	TGTGCCAGCTCACCAGGGGACGGTATCTCCTACGAGCAGTACTTC	CASSPGDGISYEQYF